What follows is one TCR beta chain and its context. Germline-derived CDR1 and CDR2 are KGHSH and LQKENI. V was shortened by 6 bases and J by 4 bases, with 13 bases between the two germline ends. This CDR3 has 15 amino acids. This entry belongs to a study of blood T cell repertoires in COVID-19. As for the study in general: Researchers got acute and convalescent COVID-19 samples from the United States, Italy and Spain. The analysed material was cDNA or gDNA that came from T cells, B-cell-depleted T cells, or PBMCs.

Those enrolled in Seattle joined during active infection and were followed longitudinally afterward. In the original processing: Estimation of nucleated cell counts was performed using reference gene primer amplification. Libraries were prepared by immunoSEQ multiplex PCR; TCRdb keeps only in-frame clonotypes and omits some of them. V and J calls and clone size are copied from that table; D and trimming were computed from the DNA. This table holds just under 350,000 clones, 85% to 90% found once. The rearrangement joins TRBV18 to TRBJ1-6; no firm D call. The sample comprised peripheral blood. The receptor comes from a woman aged 50 to 65 with COVID-19, enrolled during active disease. The CDR3 is CASSASGDYNSPLHF. Written as DNA, the CDR3 is TGTGCCAGCTCCGCCTCGGGAGATTATAATTCACCCCTCCACTTT.